This is a list of T cell receptor beta chains from one sample in a study of cytomegalovirus exposure and HLA in healthy donors. TCRdb keeps only in-frame clones here, not all; method: immunoSEQ multiplex PCR. This table holds fewer than 200,000 clones, more than 65% found once. Material for sequencing was PBMCs. Source of these receptors: a man aged 35 to 55 in good health and CMV-seropositive. Each CDR3 is given with its conserved first and last residue. A D gene is named only where the DNA matches it firmly. Rows give clone size only sometimes, using once, few, many, or a class for an expanded clone.

V gene: TRBV5-4
J gene: TRBJ1-1
clone size: few
D gene: TRBD1
CDR3 protein: CASSLQGASTEAFF
CDR3 DNA: TGTGCCAGCAGCCTGCAGGGGGCCAGCACTGAAGCTTTCTTT

V gene: TRBV5-6
J gene: TRBJ2-5
clone size: -
D gene: TRBD1
CDR3 protein: CASSFWDRAQETQYF
CDR3 DNA: TGTGCCAGCAGCTTCTGGGACAGGGCTCAAGAGACCCAGTACTTC

V gene: TRBV7-2
J gene: TRBJ1-1
clone size: -
D gene: -
CDR3 protein: CASSLVGGSNTEAFF
CDR3 DNA: TGTGCCAGCAGCTTAGTAGGGGGTTCAAACACTGAAGCTTTCTTT

V gene: TRBV18
J gene: TRBJ2-1
clone size: -
D gene: TRBD1
CDR3 protein: CASSPRGQGLDEQFF
CDR3 DNA: TGTGCCAGCTCACCCAGGGGGCAGGGGCTGGATGAGCAGTTCTTC

V gene: TRBV5-1
J gene: TRBJ1-2
clone size: few
D gene: TRBD1
CDR3 protein: CASSLAGQGDNYGYTF
CDR3 DNA: TGCGCCAGCAGCTTGGCAGGACAGGGGGATAACTATGGCTACACCTTC

V gene: TRBV28
J gene: TRBJ2-5
clone size: -
D gene: TRBD2
CDR3 protein: CASSLSLAGGPGQETQYF
CDR3 DNA: TGTGCCAGCAGTTTGTCACTAGCGGGAGGGCCTGGGCAAGAGACCCAGTACTTC

V gene: TRBV29-1
J gene: TRBJ2-3
clone size: -
D gene: TRBD2
CDR3 protein: CSVGISGGADTQYF
CDR3 DNA: TGCAGCGTTGGGATTAGCGGGGGGGCAGATACGCAGTATTTT

V gene: TRBV5-1
J gene: TRBJ1-2
clone size: -
D gene: TRBD1
CDR3 protein: CASSLGDREFNYGYTF
CDR3 DNA: TGCGCCAGCAGCTTAGGGGACAGGGAGTTTAACTATGGCTACACCTTC

V gene: TRBV11-3
J gene: TRBJ2-1
clone size: -
D gene: TRBD2
CDR3 protein: CASSLGLAGIHEQFF
CDR3 DNA: TGTGCCAGCTCCCTGGGACTAGCGGGAATCCATGAGCAGTTCTTC

V gene: TRBV6-1
J gene: TRBJ2-1
clone size: -
D gene: TRBD2
CDR3 protein: CASSEAGRTSGRNEQFF
CDR3 DNA: TGTGCCAGCAGTGAAGCGGGGAGGACTAGCGGGAGGAATGAGCAGTTCTTC

V gene: TRBV2
J gene: TRBJ2-5
clone size: -
D gene: TRBD2
CDR3 protein: CASNFGLGETQYF
CDR3 DNA: TGTGCCAGCAACTTCGGACTAGGGGAGACCCAGTACTTC

V gene: TRBV7-2
J gene: TRBJ2-3
clone size: -
D gene: TRBD2
CDR3 protein: CASSLRTSASTDTQYF
CDR3 DNA: TGTGCCAGCAGCTTAAGGACTAGCGCTAGCACAGATACGCAGTATTTT

V gene: TRBV4-2
J gene: TRBJ2-5
clone size: -
D gene: -
CDR3 protein: CASSQDRTARGETQYF
CDR3 DNA: TGTGCCAGCAGCCAAGATAGGACGGCCAGGGGAGAGACCCAGTACTTC

V gene: TRBV2
J gene: TRBJ2-3
clone size: -
D gene: -
CDR3 protein: CASSIREADTQYF
CDR3 DNA: TGTGCCAGCAGTATCAGGGAGGCAGATACGCAGTATTTT

V gene: TRBV5-4
J gene: TRBJ2-1
clone size: once
D gene: -
CDR3 protein: CASSWGLSYNEQFF
CDR3 DNA: TGTGCCAGCAGCTGGGGACTCTCCTACAATGAGCAGTTCTTC

V gene: TRBV5-1
J gene: TRBJ1-2
clone size: once
D gene: -
CDR3 protein: CASSLAGANYGYTF
CDR3 DNA: TGCGCCAGCAGCTTGGCCGGGGCTAACTATGGCTACACCTTC

V gene: TRBV7-2
J gene: TRBJ2-7
clone size: -
D gene: TRBD2
CDR3 protein: CASSLSSGLDTEQYF
CDR3 DNA: TGTGCCAGCAGCTTGAGTTCGGGACTAGATACCGAGCAGTACTTC

V gene: TRBV2
J gene: TRBJ2-7
clone size: -
D gene: -
CDR3 protein: CASSEAGFVEASYEQYF
CDR3 DNA: TGTGCCAGCAGTGAAGCAGGTTTTGTGGAGGCCTCCTACGAGCAGTACTTC